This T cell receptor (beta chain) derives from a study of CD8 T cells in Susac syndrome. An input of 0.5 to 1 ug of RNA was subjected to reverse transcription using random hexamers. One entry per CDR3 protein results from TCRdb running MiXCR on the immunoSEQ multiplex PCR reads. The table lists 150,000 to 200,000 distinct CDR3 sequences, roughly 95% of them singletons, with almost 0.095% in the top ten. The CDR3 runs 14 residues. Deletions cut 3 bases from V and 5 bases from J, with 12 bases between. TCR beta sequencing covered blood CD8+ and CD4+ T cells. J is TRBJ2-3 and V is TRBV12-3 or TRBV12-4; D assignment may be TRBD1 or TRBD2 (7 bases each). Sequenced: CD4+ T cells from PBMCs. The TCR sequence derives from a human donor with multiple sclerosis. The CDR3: CASSFARGGDTQYF. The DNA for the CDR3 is TGTGCCAGCAGTTTCGCCAGGGGGGGAGATACGCAGTATTTT.